This TCR beta chain was sequenced for a study of T cell responses to AZD1222 COVID-19 vaccine. CDR1 and CDR2 from the germline V gene are MRHNA and SNTAGT. With 6 bases removed from V and 4 bases from J, the gap between germline ends came to 15 bases. The CDR3 consists of 14 residues. Measured with immunoSEQ multiplex PCR; TCRdb has only the in-frame clones, and not every one. The data show roughly 100,000 clones, over 85% seen once. Here the sequenced sample was peripheral blood, taken on day 0 of AZD1222 vaccination. The chain carries TRBV6-4 and TRBJ2-5; either TRBD1 or TRBD2 may supply D (5 bases each). This TCR was recovered from an adult in good health. CDR3 in DNA: TGTGCCAGCAGGATGTCAGGGAGTGGAGAGACCCAGTACTTC. The encoded protein is CASRMSGSGETQYF.